This passage covers 32 T cell receptor beta chains from one sample sequenced in a study of T cells in localized non-small cell lung cancer. Sequencing was performed with immunoSEQ multiplex PCR; in TCRdb, only in-frame clones are kept and a portion is missing. The table records roughly 30,000 clones, 80% to 85% of them present only once. The sequences come from peripheral blood mononuclear cells, collected before any cancer treatment. The origin of the receptors is a man aged 35 to 70 with stage III lung adenocarcinoma.

V is TRBV5-1 and J is TRBJ2-7; possible D gene TRBD1, 6 bases. The CDR3 consists of 14 residues. Trimming pared 3 bases from V and 5 bases from J, leaving 15 bases between. In germline, CDR1 is SGHRS, CDR2 YFSETQ. The CDR3, as DNA: TGCGCCAGCAGCTCGGGACATCCTAGGGACGAGCAGTACTTC. Translated, it gives CASSSGHPRDEQYF.

The chain combines TRBV30 with TRBJ2-2; a weak D match, TRBD2 (5 bases). The CDR3 has 15 amino acids. The V gene lost 6 bases and the J gene lost 1 base, with 15 bases spanning the gap. Germline values: CDR1 GTSNPN, CDR2 SVGIG (reference sequence). CDR3 amino acids: CACPPRAGNTGELFF. DNA for the CDR3: TGTGCCTGTCCTCCTAGGGCGGGGAACACCGGGGAGCTGTTTTTT.

This clone was observed a few times. This rearrangement joins TRBV5-5 to TRBJ1-2; D call uncertain. Germline assignment: CDR1 SGHKS and CDR2 YYEKEE (reference sequence). Trimming pared 4 bases from V and 4 bases from J, leaving 17 bases between. The CDR3 is made up of 15 amino acids. The CDR3: CASSPQVGSSYGYTF. In nucleotides, the CDR3 is TGTGCCAGCAGCCCGCAGGTTGGTAGCAGCTATGGCTACACCTTC.

The chain employs TRBV10-3 and TRBJ2-3; 11 nucleotides align to TRBD2. The CDR3 contains 16 residues. Unmatched junction bases numbered 10, after V lost 9 bases and J lost 2 bases. Germline CDR1 and CDR2: ENHRY and SYGVKD. CDR3 sequence: CAMGNRLAGTTDTQYF. The CDR3 DNA follows: TGTGCCATGGGTAACCGACTAGCGGGGACCACAGATACGCAGTATTTT.

The CDR3 DNA reads as TGCGCCAGCAGCCGGACGGATAATTACAATGAGCAGTTCTTC. It translates to CASSRTDNYNEQFF. The chain couples TRBV5-1 to TRBJ2-1, with D unresolved. Trimming removed 4 bases from V and 4 bases from J, with 12 bases in between. This CDR3 comprises 14 residues. Germline V lookup: CDR1 SGHRS, CDR2 YFSETQ.

J is TRBJ2-5 and V is TRBV7-2; tentatively, D is TRBD2 (5 bases). Germline V gene data show CDR1 as SGHTA and CDR2 as FQGNSA. The CDR3 has 15 residues. V lost 7 bases to trimming and J lost 0 bases, with 15 bases between them. CDR3 region: CASTRRAGYQETQYF. CDR3 nucleotide sequence: TGTGCCAGCACCCGTCGGGCGGGTTACCAAGAGACCCAGTACTTC.

V and J are TRBV6-1 and TRBJ2-5; 9 bases match TRBD1. V shed 7 bases, J shed 1 base, and the junction held 7 bases outside the gene matches. The CDR3 is 15 residues long. Germline values: CDR1 MNHNS, CDR2 SASEGT. The CDR3: CASTPDRGLQETQYF. The CDR3 DNA reads as TGTGCCAGCACCCCGGACAGGGGCCTCCAAGAGACCCAGTACTTC.

CDR3 sequence reads: CASSEQGGGYTF. The CDR3 DNA is TGTGCCAGCAGTGAACAGGGGGGAGGCTACACCTTC. The chain uses TRBV2 and TRBJ1-2; 7 bases map to TRBD1. The length of the CDR3 is 12 residues. The V gene end was trimmed by 2 bases and the J gene end by 8 bases; junction bases not matched to a gene: 2. Germline V gives CDR1 SNHLY, CDR2 FYNNEI.

V is TRBV6-5 and J is TRBJ2-5, with 8 positions matching TRBD2. With 1 base clipped from V and 3 bases from J, the junction kept 7 bases outside the gene matches. Germline assignment: CDR1 MNHEY and CDR2 SVGAGI. There are 16 residues in the CDR3. The CDR3 DNA follows: TGTGCCAGCAGTTACTTTGACGTAGCGGGGAAAGAGACCCAGTACTTC. This encodes CASSYFDVAGKETQYF.

CDR3 sequence reads: CASSLDHLTDTQYF. In nucleotides, the CDR3 is TGTGCCAGCAGCTTAGATCATCTCACAGATACGCAGTATTTT. The rearrangement uses TRBV11-3 and TRBJ2-3; D call uncertain. CDR1 is SGHNT and CDR2 is YENEEA in the germline V gene. V was shortened by 0 bases and J by 2 bases, with 6 bases between the two germline ends. There are 14 residues in the CDR3.

The chain carries TRBV28 and TRBJ1-2; D is possibly TRBD1 (6 bases). In germline, CDR1 is MDHEN, CDR2 SYDVKM. CDR3 length equals 17 residues. V dropped 5 bases and J dropped 1 base, with 20 bases sitting between them. DNA of the CDR3: TGTGCCAGCAGTCCCGGGGGCGCGGATAACATTAACTATGGCTACACCTTC. The encoded protein is CASSPGGADNINYGYTF.

The V gene is TRBV18, the J gene TRBJ2-2; TRBD1 aligns across 9 bases. The V segment lost 6 bases and the J segment 4 bases; nucleotides outside the gene matches: 6. Germline CDR1 KGHSH, CDR2 LQKENI. The CDR3 covers 15 residues. The CDR3 region is CASSPGTGSTGELFF. The CDR3 DNA sequence: TGTGCCAGCTCCCCCGGGACAGGGTCCACCGGGGAGCTGTTTTTT.

In this sample, this clone turned up a few times. The rearrangement links TRBV18 to TRBJ2-7; the match to TRBD1 covers 8 bases. The J segment lost 5 bases and the V segment lost 0 bases, leaving 3 bases of the junction unmatched. The CDR3 has 14 residues. CDR1 is KGHSH and CDR2 is LQKENI in the germline V gene. The CDR3 spells CASSPPGQAHEQYF. The DNA of the CDR3 is TGTGCCAGCTCACCACCGGGACAGGCCCACGAGCAGTACTTC.

This clone was seen just once. V usage is TRBV18 and J usage is TRBJ2-7; D gene uncertain. Germline V CDR1 and CDR2: KGHSH, LQKENI. This CDR3 is built from 13 residues. V was cut by 2 bases and J by 4 bases, with 9 bases left in between. The CDR3 nucleotides are TGTGCCAGCTCACCAGCCAGGAGTTACGAGCAGTACTTC. Residues: CASSPARSYEQYF.

The chain employs TRBV6-5 and TRBJ1-4, with 9 bases lining up with TRBD1. With 5 bases clipped from V and 5 bases from J, the junction kept 6 bases outside the gene matches. The CDR3 sequence is 15 residues long. Germline CDR1 is MNHEY and CDR2 is SVGAGI. The DNA of the CDR3 is TGTGCCAGCAGTGGCCGAGGACAGGGGAATGAAAAACTGTTTTTT. Translating gives CASSGRGQGNEKLFF.

In DNA, the CDR3 is TGTGCCAGCAGAGGGCAGTACACTGAAGCTTTCTTT. This gives the protein CASRGQYTEAFF. This chain connects TRBV6-5 to TRBJ1-1; D is ambiguous. V lost 6 bases, J lost 3 bases, and 8 bases lay in between. The CDR3 is 12 residues long. CDR1 is MNHEY, CDR2 SVGAGI, per germline.

V gene TRBV11-2 combines with J gene TRBJ2-3, with D tentatively TRBD2 (5 bases). The CDR3 is made up of 16 amino acids. Trimming shortened V by 5 bases and J by 0 bases, and 15 bases separated the two germline ends. The germline V gene encodes CDR1 SGHAT and CDR2 FQNNGV. CDR3 nucleotide sequence: TGTGCCAGCAGCATCCTAGGAGGAGCTAGCACAGATACGCAGTATTTT. Translated: CASSILGGASTDTQYF.

The rearrangement uses TRBV28 and TRBJ2-7; D is perhaps TRBD1 (7 bases). The germline V gene has CDR1 MDHEN and CDR2 SYDVKM. Trimming pared 3 bases from V and 4 bases from J, leaving 16 bases between. This CDR3 region has 15 residues. The CDR3 sequence is CASSFAGGIGYEQYF. As DNA, the CDR3 is TGTGCCAGCAGTTTCGCAGGGGGGATCGGTTACGAGCAGTACTTC.

The V gene is TRBV16, the J gene TRBJ2-3; D possibly matches TRBD1 or TRBD2 (5 bases each). In germline, CDR1 is KGHSY, CDR2 FQNENV. CDR3 length: 15 amino acids. V shed 0 bases and J shed 0 bases, with 7 bases lying between them. In DNA, the CDR3 is TGTGCCAGCAGCCAATCGGGACCTAGCACAGATACGCAGTATTTT. Protein: CASSQSGPSTDTQYF. The variable domain in full, with the rest retrieved from reference TRBV16 and TRBJ2-3, is GEEVAQTPKHLVRGEGQKAKLYCAPIKGHSYVFWYQQVLKNEFKFLISFQNENVFDETGMPKERFSAKCLPNSPCSLEIQATKLEDSAVYFCASSQSGPSTDTQYFGPGTRLTVL.

This sequence joins TRBV5-1 and TRBJ1-4; 7 nucleotides match TRBD1. This CDR3 is 14 amino acids long. Per the germline V gene, CDR1 is SGHRS and CDR2 is YFSETQ. The V segment lost 4 bases and the J segment 8 bases; nucleotides outside the gene matches: 8. Written as DNA, the CDR3 is TGCGCCAGCAGCCTGACAGGGTTCAGCGAAAAACTGTTTTTT. Amino acid sequence: CASSLTGFSEKLFF.

In this sample, this clone turned up once. V usage is TRBV6-5 and J usage is TRBJ1-2, with D possibly matching TRBD1 (5 bases). Trimming took 2 bases from V and 1 from J, leaving 8 bases between them. Germline V gives CDR1 MNHEY, CDR2 SVGAGI. This CDR3 has 14 residues. The CDR3, as DNA: TGTGCCAGCAGTTACGACAGCAATAACTATGGCTACACCTTC. Amino acids: CASSYDSNNYGYTF.

This clone was picked up one time. This rearrangement joins TRBV18 to TRBJ1-3, with D perhaps TRBD1 (5 bases). The CDR3 spans 19 residues. Trimming removed 1 base at V and 0 bases at J, with 19 bases between. Germline assignment: CDR1 KGHSH and CDR2 LQKENI. The CDR3 loop is CASSPQPLYGARSGNTIYF. CDR3 nucleotides: TGTGCCAGCTCACCACAACCCCTGTACGGGGCCCGCTCTGGAAACACCATATATTTT.

The V gene is TRBV9, the J gene TRBJ2-3, with D perhaps given as TRBD1 or TRBD2 (6 bases each). Germline CDR1 is SGDLS and CDR2 is YYNGEE. The CDR3 length is 14 residues. V was clipped by 2 bases and J by 7 bases, with 14 bases between them. CDR3 DNA sequence: TGTGCCAGCAGCGTCGGGGGCCCATTGCATACGCAGTATTTT. This gives the protein CASSVGGPLHTQYF. Combining the CDR3 with reference TRBV9 and TRBJ2-3 gives the whole variable domain DSGVTQTPKHLITATGQRVTLRCSPRSGDLSVYWYQQSLDQGLQFLIQYYNGEERAKGNILERFSAQQFPDLHSELNLSSLELGDSALYFCASSVGGPLHTQYFGPGTRLTVL.

The chain combines TRBV6-5 with TRBJ2-1; D is unclear. The CDR3 covers 15 residues. V shed 3 bases and J shed 4 bases, with 13 bases lying between them. From germline, CDR1 is MNHEY and CDR2 SVGAGI. DNA for the CDR3: TGTGCCAGCAGTTATGGTGAACCGGGTTACAATGAGCAGTTCTTC. Protein product: CASSYGEPGYNEQFF.

The chain combines TRBV19 with TRBJ2-7; 13 positions match TRBD2. The CDR3 is 15 residues long. V was pared by 1 base and J by 9 bases, with 6 bases of the junction left unmatched. Germline loops: CDR1 LNHDA, CDR2 SQIVND (reference sequence). The CDR3 DNA follows: TGTGCCAGTAGTATAGGCGGACTAGCGGGAGAAGTGCAGTACTTC. Protein product: CASSIGGLAGEVQYF. Filled out from reference TRBV19 and TRBJ2-7, the complete variable domain reads DGGITQSPKYLFRKEGQNVTLSCEQNLNHDAMYWYRQDPGQGLRLIYYSQIVNDFQKGDIAEGYSVSREKKESFPLTVTSAQKNPTAFYLCASSIGGLAGEVQYFGPGTRLTVT.

The V gene is TRBV10-2, the J gene TRBJ1-5; D gene unclear. The CDR3 extends over 14 amino acids. Trimming left V 3 bases short and J 3 bases short, with 9 bases between. Germline assignment: CDR1 WSHSY and CDR2 SAAADI. CDR3 sequence (DNA): TGCGCCAGCAGTGACCATCAGCTCAATCAGCCCCAGCATTTT. Protein sequence: CASSDHQLNQPQHF.

The rearrangement links TRBV7-9 to TRBJ1-3; tentative D call: TRBD1 (5 bases). Germline assignment: CDR1 SEHNR and CDR2 FQNEAQ (reference sequence). The ends were cut back, 1 base at V and 4 bases at J, with 5 bases in the middle. The CDR3 length is 13 residues. CDR3: CASSLGTGNTIYF. The CDR3 DNA is TGTGCCAGCAGCTTAGGGACAGGAAACACCATATATTTT.

This chain connects TRBV2 to TRBJ2-5; TRBD2 agrees at 8 bases. The CDR3 length is 14 residues. Germline CDR1 is SNHLY and CDR2 is FYNNEI. Trimming at V came to 5 bases and at J to 4 bases, leaving 6 bases not matched to a gene. The CDR3 is CASSTRGGSETQYF. The CDR3 DNA sequence: TGTGCCAGCAGTACTCGGGGGGGCTCAGAGACCCAGTACTTC. The complete variable domain, with remaining parts taken from reference TRBV2 and TRBJ2-5, reads EPEVTQTPSHQVTQMGQEVILRCVPISNHLYFYWYRQILGQKVEFLVSFYNNEISEKSEIFDDQFSVERPDGSNFTLKIRSTKLEDSAMYFCASSTRGGSETQYFGPGTRLLVL.

CDR3 nucleotides: TGCGCCAGCAGGGTCGGAGGGTTCGCACCCCTCCACTTT. This translates into CASRVGGFAPLHF. The rearrangement joins TRBV5-1 to TRBJ1-6; D gene unclear. Looked up from germline, CDR1 is SGHRS and CDR2 is YFSETQ. The CDR3 sequence is 13 residues long. V lost 5 bases to trimming and J lost 11 bases, with 14 bases between them.

This CDR3 is CASSFSGNTGELFF. In DNA form, the CDR3 reads TGCGCCAGCAGCTTTTCCGGGAACACCGGGGAGCTGTTTTTT. This chain links TRBV5-1 with TRBJ2-2, with unresolved D. The CDR3 spans 14 residues. Trimming took off 2 bases at V and 1 base at J, with 6 bases between the two ends. Germline V gene data show CDR1 as SGHRS and CDR2 as YFSETQ.

The chain carries TRBV19 and TRBJ1-5; D not resolved. This CDR3 is built from 12 residues. V was trimmed by 5 bases and J by 4 bases, leaving 6 bases between them. Germline CDR1 and CDR2: LNHDA and SQIVND (reference sequence). CDR3: CASSPQNQPQHF. The CDR3 bases are TGTGCCAGTAGTCCACAGAATCAGCCCCAGCATTTT.

This chain connects TRBV5-4 to TRBJ1-1; D may be TRBD1 (6 bases). Between the trimmed V and J ends, which lost 0 bases and 0 bases, there was a span of 18 bases. Germline CDR1 reads SGHNT; CDR2 reads YYREEE (reference sequence). The CDR3 spans 18 residues. CDR3: CASSLGFATGRMNTEAFF. The CDR3 bases are TGTGCCAGCAGCTTGGGTTTTGCTACAGGGCGTATGAACACTGAAGCTTTCTTT.